This TCR beta chain stems from a study of OX40 agonist ivuxolimab in advanced cancers. Across the study: Ivuxolimab doses were 0.01, 0.1, 0.3, 1.5, 3 or 10 mg/kg every 2 weeks.

For this clone: Antigen: not known.

Study-wide points: Low normalized T-cell clonal expansion was also seen in some nonresponders. In the 0.1 to 3.0 mg/kg range, CD4+ and CD8+ blood T cells had expanded clonally by week 6.

Measured with immunoSEQ multiplex PCR; TCRdb has only the in-frame clones, and not every one. The sample carries more than 80,000 clones, 75% to 95% recorded once. Between the trimmed V and J ends, which lost 2 bases and 0 bases, there was a span of 8 bases. This CDR3 has 15 amino acids. The germline gives CDR1 MNHEY, CDR2 SMNVEV (reference sequence). The sequence came from an adult with an advanced solid tumor such as melanoma, head and neck, liver or kidney cancer. Source: CD4+ or CD8+ T cells sorted from blood, taken in a trial of the OX40 agonist ivuxolimab. J is TRBJ1-5 and V is TRBV27; D not certain. CDR3 sequence (DNA): TGTGCCAGCAGTTTAGCCGTAAATAGCAATCAGCCCCAGCATTTT. This sequence encodes CASSLAVNSNQPQHF.